The 32 T cell receptor beta chains below were found in one sample sequenced in a study of memory CD8 T cells in hepatitis C reinfection. Time point denoted: late/post reinfection, 12 to 24 weeks after detection. No in vitro expansion preceded TCR sequencing of the sorted cells. Here immunoSEQ multiplex PCR was the method, and the copy in TCRdb shows in-frame clones only, minus some. The sample gives tens of thousands of clones, 85% to 90% of which show up once; 0.72% is in the top ten. Sequences were obtained from naive CD8+ T cells sorted from blood. These receptor sequences come from a young man with hepatitis C virus infection.

The V gene is TRBV7-8, the J gene TRBJ1-6, with 9 nucleotides matching TRBD1. The CDR3 is 16 amino acids. With 2 bases clipped from V and 8 bases from J, the junction kept 7 bases outside the gene matches. The V gene's germline CDR1 is SGHVS and CDR2 FQNEAQ. The CDR3 region has the DNA TGTGCCAGCAGCTTAACAGGGGGCGGGTATGATTCACCCCTCCACTTT. Encoded protein: CASSLTGGGYDSPLHF.

This chain connects TRBV6-6 to TRBJ1-3, with D tentatively TRBD1 (5 bases). Per the germline V gene, CDR1 is MNHNY and CDR2 is SVGAGI (reference sequence). This CDR3 comprises 14 residues. The germline V and J ends were trimmed by 7 bases and 1 base, with 11 bases remaining between them. The CDR3 DNA is TGTGCCAGCACCGGGGGGGGATCTGGAAACACCATATATTTT. This encodes CASTGGGSGNTIYF.

The chain joins TRBV7-9 to TRBJ2-2, with D possibly TRBD1 on 6 matching bases. Trimming removed 1 base at V and 1 base at J, with 10 bases between. CDR3 length: 16 amino acids. The germline gives CDR1 SEHNR, CDR2 FQNEAQ (reference sequence). CDR3 region: CASSLVGHRNTGELFF. The CDR3 nucleotides are TGTGCCAGCAGCTTAGTGGGACACCGGAACACCGGGGAGCTGTTTTTT. The variable domain in full, completed from reference TRBV7-9 and TRBJ2-2, reads DTGVSQNPRHKITKRGQNVTFRCDPISEHNRLYWYRQTLGQGPEFLTYFQNEAQLEKSRLLSDRFSAERPKGSFSTLEIQRTEQGDSAMYLCASSLVGHRNTGELFFGEGSRLTVL.

CDR3 amino acids: CASSHGTGRVDYEQYF. The CDR3 DNA follows: TGTGCCAGCAGCCACGGGACAGGTCGTGTCGACTACGAGCAGTACTTC. The gene calls are TRBV5-8 and TRBJ2-7, with 8 bases identical to TRBD1. Germline values: CDR1 SGHTS, CDR2 YDEGEE. The CDR3 length is 16 residues. Losses at the gene ends were 4 bases for V and 3 bases for J; bases not matched to a gene: 12.

V gene TRBV7-9 combines with J gene TRBJ1-2; TRBD1 matches at 8 bases. The CDR3 spans 14 residues. J gave up 2 bases and V 5 bases, and 4 bases lay outside the gene matches. Germline V lookup: CDR1 SEHNR, CDR2 FQNEAQ (reference sequence). CDR3 in DNA: TGTGCCAGCAGCCCGGACAGGGTCAACTATGGCTACACCTTC. Its translation: CASSPDRVNYGYTF. Full variable domain (remainder filled in from reference TRBV7-9 and TRBJ1-2): DTGVSQNPRHKITKRGQNVTFRCDPISEHNRLYWYRQTLGQGPEFLTYFQNEAQLEKSRLLSDRFSAERPKGSFSTLEIQRTEQGDSAMYLCASSPDRVNYGYTFGSGTRLTVV.

The count of this clone is one. This sequence joins TRBV7-9 and TRBJ2-5; weak D call: TRBD2 (6 bases). The end of the DNA fits TRBJ2-7 better, so the J call may be wrong. This CDR3 contains 15 residues. Per germline, CDR1 SEHNR and CDR2 FQNEAQ (reference sequence). The CDR3 spells CASSFPPRGAYEQYF. For the CDR3, the DNA is TGTGCCAGCAGCTTCCCCCCGCGGGGAGCCTACGAGCAGTACTTC.

The chain combines TRBV28 with TRBJ1-2; 8 nucleotides align to TRBD1. The V and J ends lost 6 bases and 2 bases, in that order; junction bases with no gene match: 5. The CDR3 sequence is 14 residues long. The V gene's germline CDR1 is MDHEN and CDR2 SYDVKM. The CDR3, as DNA: TGTGCCAGCAGGCAGGGGGCGCGAAACTATGGCTACACCTTC. Protein sequence: CASRQGARNYGYTF.

The V gene is TRBV4-3, the J gene TRBJ2-2; perhaps TRBD1 as D (6 bases). Germline V lookup: CDR1 LGHNA, CDR2 YSLEER. This CDR3 has 15 residues. V was clipped by 8 bases and J by 2 bases, with 15 bases between them. This CDR3 reads CASSWTGQNTGELFF. CDR3 DNA: TGCGCCAGCTCTTGGACGGGACAAAACACCGGGGAGCTGTTTTTT.

The chain carries TRBV29-1 and TRBJ2-1, with TRBD1 matching 7 bases. Germline V gives CDR1 SQVTM, CDR2 ANQGSEA. The CDR3 has 15 amino acids. Trimming took 0 bases from V and 4 from J; bases not matched to a gene: 6. In nucleotides, the CDR3 is TGCAGCGTTGAAGATCCCAGGGGGTCGTACAATGAGCAGTTCTTC. Protein product: CSVEDPRGSYNEQFF.

V gene TRBV7-9 combines with J gene TRBJ2-5; TRBD2 matches at 13 bases. Germline V lookup: CDR1 SEHNR, CDR2 FQNEAQ (reference sequence). The CDR3 runs to 17 residues. V lost 4 bases and J lost 2; bases outside the gene matches: 7. CDR3 residues: CASSSPPGLAGQETQYF. The DNA of the CDR3 is TGTGCCAGCAGCTCCCCCCCGGGACTAGCGGGGCAAGAGACCCAGTACTTC.

This clone was seen a few times. This chain connects TRBV6-5 to TRBJ1-1; no clear D gene. This CDR3 is built from 12 residues. The V and J ends lost 5 bases and 1 base respectively, with 5 bases between them. Germline V CDR1 and CDR2: MNHEY, SVGAGI. The CDR3 nucleotides are TGTGCCAGCAGTAACAGGAACACTGAAGCTTTCTTT. This codes for CASSNRNTEAFF.

V usage is TRBV5-4 and J usage is TRBJ2-3; 15 positions agree with TRBD2. CDR3 length: 14 amino acids. Germline V gene data show CDR1 as SGHNT and CDR2 as YYREEE (reference sequence). V lost 6 bases, J lost 14 bases, and 10 bases stayed unmatched. The CDR3 region is CASTKGLAGGPGYF. DNA for the CDR3: TGTGCCAGCACCAAAGGACTAGCGGGAGGGCCAGGGTATTTT.

The chain combines TRBV5-1 with TRBJ2-1, with 8 bases aligning to TRBD1. Losses at the gene ends were 0 bases for V and 8 bases for J; bases not matched to a gene: 7. The CDR3 consists of 15 residues. Germline CDR1 reads SGHRS; CDR2 reads YFSETQ. The CDR3 protein is CASSLETGAVDEQFF. The DNA of the CDR3 is TGCGCCAGCAGCTTGGAGACAGGGGCGGTGGATGAGCAGTTCTTC.

The rearrangement joins TRBV7-6 to TRBJ2-2; TRBD1 matches 8 bases. V was clipped by 3 bases and J by 6 bases; unmatched bases: 6. CDR1 SGHVS and CDR2 FNYEAQ come from the germline V gene. This CDR3 is 15 amino acids long. The CDR3 region has the DNA TGTGCCAGCAGCTTGGCCGGACAGGGAGCCGGGGAGCTGTTTTTT. Its translation is CASSLAGQGAGELFF. Drawing the rest from reference TRBV7-6 and TRBJ2-2, the complete variable domain is GAGVSQSPRYKVTKRGQDVALRCDPISGHVSLYWYRQALGQGPEFLTYFNYEAQQDKSGLPNDRFSAERPEGSISTLTIQRTEQRDSAMYRCASSLAGQGAGELFFGEGSRLTVL.

This clone was observed a handful of times. The chain is built from TRBV4-1 and TRBJ2-1, with 8 nucleotides matching TRBD1. V was clipped by 4 bases and J by 4 bases; unmatched bases: 3. In germline, CDR1 is MGHRA, CDR2 YSYEKL. The CDR3 contains 14 residues. The CDR3, as DNA: TGCGCCAGCAGCCGACAGGGGTCGTACAATGAGCAGTTCTTC. Translating gives CASSRQGSYNEQFF.

The chain carries TRBV27 and TRBJ2-2; the D gene is possibly TRBD2 (6 bases). The CDR3 spans 16 residues. V shed 1 base and J shed 1 base, with 10 bases lying between them. From germline, CDR1 is MNHEY and CDR2 SMNVEV (reference sequence). CDR3 sequence: CASSLLRRGNTGELFF. The DNA of the CDR3 is TGTGCCAGCAGTTTATTACGGAGGGGGAACACCGGGGAGCTGTTTTTT.

The chain recombines TRBV27 with TRBJ1-2; D may be TRBD1 (5 bases). Germline V gene sequence: CDR1 MNHEY, CDR2 SMNVEV (reference sequence). Trimming left V 4 bases short and J 5 bases short, with 20 bases between. The CDR3 loop spans 16 amino acids. DNA of the CDR3: TGTGCCAGCAGTTCCCGCCAGGGACCTCGGGGGTATGGCTACACCTTC. Its translation: CASSSRQGPRGYGYTF.

The genes are TRBV11-2 and TRBJ2-2; 14 bases are shared with TRBD2. The V and J ends lost 0 bases and 3 bases, in that order; junction bases with no gene match: 9. The CDR3 runs to 20 residues. Germline V gives CDR1 SGHAT, CDR2 FQNNGV. The CDR3 reads CASSLEARLAGGPYTGELFF. The CDR3 DNA sequence: TGTGCCAGCAGCTTAGAAGCCCGACTAGCGGGGGGGCCATACACCGGGGAGCTGTTTTTT.

The chain employs TRBV2 and TRBJ2-5; 9 bases align to TRBD2. V was clipped by 3 bases and J by 3 bases; unmatched bases: 17. CDR1 and CDR2 (germline): SNHLY, FYNNEI. CDR3 size: 19 residues. This CDR3 reads CASSDMAGGRRWPEETQYF. For the CDR3, the DNA is TGTGCCAGCAGTGACATGGCGGGGGGGCGACGATGGCCTGAAGAGACCCAGTACTTC.

J is TRBJ2-7 and V is TRBV28, with TRBD1 identical over 7 bases. The germline CDR1 and CDR2 sequences are MDHEN and SYDVKM. The CDR3 totals 15 residues. Trimming at V came to 6 bases and at J to 2 bases, leaving 10 bases not matched to a gene. The CDR3 reads CASRSDRDSAYEQYF. The CDR3 region has the DNA TGTGCCAGCAGATCCGACCGGGACAGCGCCTACGAGCAGTACTTC.

V is TRBV7-9 and J is TRBJ1-6; no clear D. The V gene's germline CDR1 is SEHNR and CDR2 FQNEAQ (reference sequence). The CDR3 loop spans 13 amino acids. Deletions cut 5 bases from V and 10 bases from J, with 12 bases between. The CDR3 protein is CASSRSAQSPLHF. The DNA for the CDR3 is TGTGCCAGCAGCCGATCTGCACAGTCACCCCTCCACTTT.

The chain combines TRBV19 with TRBJ1-5; a weak D match, TRBD1 (6 bases). CDR3 length: 16 residues. Germline CDR1 LNHDA, CDR2 SQIVND (reference sequence). Trimming removed 2 bases at V and 2 bases at J, with 13 bases between. The CDR3 region has the DNA TGTGCCAGTAGTATACCGGGGGGCGGGGGCAATCAGCCCCAGCATTTT. This gives the protein CASSIPGGGGNQPQHF.

J is TRBJ1-5 and V is TRBV2, with D maybe TRBD1 (6 bases). CDR1 SNHLY and CDR2 FYNNEI come from the germline V gene. V lost 6 bases to trimming and J lost 6 bases, with 18 bases between them. The CDR3 is 15 residues long. The CDR3 spells CASSLQGRLGQPQHF. The CDR3 DNA follows: TGTGCCAGCAGCCTACAGGGACGGTTGGGTCAGCCCCAGCATTTT.

The chain carries TRBV28 and TRBJ2-7, with 8 nucleotides matching TRBD1. Germline trimming cut 9 bases from V and 6 bases from J; bases unmatched to any gene: 13. Germline V gives CDR1 MDHEN, CDR2 SYDVKM. The CDR3 contains 14 residues. The CDR3 DNA reads as TGTGCCAGTTACATCGGGACAGGCCCTTTCGAGCAGTACTTC. Its protein product is CASYIGTGPFEQYF.

The chain employs TRBV27 and TRBJ1-1, with 7 bases aligning to TRBD1. CDR3 length equals 13 residues. Germline trimming cut 6 bases from V and 7 bases from J; bases unmatched to any gene: 8. CDR1 is MNHEY and CDR2 is SMNVEV in the germline V gene (reference sequence). This CDR3 is CASSLRGRGEAFF. The DNA for the CDR3 is TGTGCCAGCAGCCTGAGGGGGCGCGGTGAAGCTTTCTTT.

This sequence joins TRBV9 and TRBJ2-1; possibly TRBD2 for D (5 bases). V gave up 3 bases and J gave up 4 bases, with 14 bases separating them. The CDR3 runs to 15 residues. CDR1 and CDR2 from the germline V gene are SGDLS and YYNGEE. CDR3 coding DNA: TGTGCCAGCAGCGCAAGCGGCCTGTCATACAATGAGCAGTTCTTC. Translated, it gives CASSASGLSYNEQFF.

The rearrangement links TRBV9 to TRBJ2-1; D may be TRBD2 (7 bases). The CDR3 sequence is 13 residues long. CDR1 and CDR2 (germline): SGDLS, YYNGEE. Trimming stripped 3 bases from V and 6 bases from J, with 10 bases between. The CDR3 spells CASSDREGNEQFF. As DNA, the CDR3 is TGTGCCAGCAGCGACAGGGAGGGCAATGAGCAGTTCTTC.

In DNA, the CDR3 is TGTGCCAGGGGCGCGAGACCCTACAATGAGCAGTTCTTC. Translation: CARGARPYNEQFF. The chain combines TRBV2 with TRBJ2-1; no reliable D call. In germline, CDR1 is SNHLY, CDR2 FYNNEI. The CDR3 extends over 13 amino acids. Between the trimmed V and J ends, which lost 9 bases and 2 bases, there was a span of 11 bases. Drawing the rest from reference TRBV2 and TRBJ2-1, the complete variable domain is EPEVTQTPSHQVTQMGQEVILRCVPISNHLYFYWYRQILGQKVEFLVSFYNNEISEKSEIFDDQFSVERPDGSNFTLKIRSTKLEDSAMYFCARGARPYNEQFFGPGTRLTVL.

The chain is built from TRBV4-1 and TRBJ1-1; no firm D call. Germline V gene data show CDR1 as MGHRA and CDR2 as YSYEKL. The CDR3 is 16 amino acids. Trimming took 3 bases from V and 0 from J, leaving 14 bases between them. The CDR3 loop is CASSHVRHAMNTEAFF. DNA for the CDR3: TGCGCCAGCAGCCACGTCCGCCACGCTATGAACACTGAAGCTTTCTTT.

J is TRBJ2-5 and V is TRBV7-2, with D perhaps TRBD2 (6 bases). This CDR3 comprises 14 residues. The V and J ends lost 6 bases and 3 bases respectively, with 14 bases between them. CDR1 and CDR2 (germline): SGHTA, FQGNSA. The CDR3 sequence is CASREVGGKETQYF. The CDR3 coding sequence is TGTGCCAGCAGGGAGGTGGGGGGAAAAGAGACCCAGTACTTC.

V and J are TRBV4-2 and TRBJ2-3; maybe TRBD2 (6 bases). V was shortened by 0 bases and J by 5 bases, with 15 bases between the two germline ends. Germline CDR1 LGHNA, CDR2 YNFKEQ. This CDR3 has 16 amino acids. The CDR3 DNA reads as TGTGCCAGCAGCCAAGAGCGGGATCTGGTATTAGATACGCAGTATTTT. This sequence encodes CASSQERDLVLDTQYF.

The rearrangement links TRBV7-9 to TRBJ2-6; D gene uncertain. Germline lookup yields CDR1 SEHNR and CDR2 FQNEAQ (reference sequence). Trimming took off 4 bases at V and 4 bases at J, with 8 bases between the two ends. This CDR3 is built from 14 residues. CDR3 sequence reads: CASSSRLGANVLTF. The CDR3 nucleotides are TGTGCCAGCAGCTCAAGACTGGGGGCCAACGTCCTGACTTTC.